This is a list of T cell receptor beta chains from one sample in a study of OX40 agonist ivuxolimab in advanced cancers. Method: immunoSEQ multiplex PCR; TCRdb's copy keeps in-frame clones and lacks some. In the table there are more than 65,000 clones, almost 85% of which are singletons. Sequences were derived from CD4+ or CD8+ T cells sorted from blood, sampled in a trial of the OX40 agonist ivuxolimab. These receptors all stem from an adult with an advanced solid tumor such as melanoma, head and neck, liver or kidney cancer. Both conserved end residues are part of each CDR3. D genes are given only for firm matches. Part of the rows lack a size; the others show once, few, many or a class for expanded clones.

cdr3_nt: TGTGCCAGCAGCTTCCTTACCACGAACACCGGGGAGCTGTTTTTT
cdr3_aa: CASSFLTTNTGELFF
d_call: -
j_call: TRBJ2-2
clone_size: few
v_call: TRBV5-6

cdr3_nt: TGTGCCAGCAGACTCGGTCAAGCTTTCTTT
cdr3_aa: CASRLGQAFF
d_call: -
j_call: TRBJ1-1
clone_size: -
v_call: TRBV28

cdr3_nt: TGTGCCAGCAGCCCTGAGAGGGTAGGTGAAGCTTTCTTT
cdr3_aa: CASSPERVGEAFF
d_call: -
j_call: TRBJ1-1
clone_size: -
v_call: TRBV7-8

cdr3_nt: TGTGCCAGCAGTCGCCTTAGTGGGGCGGCTGGAAACACCATATATTTT
cdr3_aa: CASSRLSGAAGNTIYF
d_call: -
j_call: TRBJ1-3
clone_size: -
v_call: TRBV5-6

cdr3_nt: TGTGCCAGCAGTTACTCAGGGGATTTAGCCAAAAACATTCAGTACTTC
cdr3_aa: CASSYSGDLAKNIQYF
d_call: -
j_call: TRBJ2-4
clone_size: -
v_call: TRBV6-6

cdr3_nt: TGCGCCAGCAGCTTAGTAGCGGGAGGTGGAAATGAGCAGTTCTTC
cdr3_aa: CASSLVAGGGNEQFF
d_call: TRBD2
j_call: TRBJ2-1
clone_size: -
v_call: TRBV5-1

cdr3_nt: TGTGCCAGCAGCTCGGGACAGGGGGCGTGGGAGACCCAGTACTTC
cdr3_aa: CASSSGQGAWETQYF
d_call: TRBD1
j_call: TRBJ2-5
clone_size: -
v_call: TRBV11-2

cdr3_nt: TGTGCCTCGACGGCGATCTCTGGGGCCAACGTCCTGACTTTC
cdr3_aa: CASTAISGANVLTF
d_call: -
j_call: TRBJ2-6
clone_size: -
v_call: TRBV6-1

cdr3_nt: TGCGCCAGCAGCCGACAGGGATCCCCCTACGAGCAGTACTTC
cdr3_aa: CASSRQGSPYEQYF
d_call: TRBD1
j_call: TRBJ2-7
clone_size: once
v_call: TRBV5-1

cdr3_nt: TGTGCCAGCTCAAATCTGGAGGACTTCCAGACCGAGCAGTACTTC
cdr3_aa: CASSNLEDFQTEQYF
d_call: -
j_call: TRBJ2-7
clone_size: -
v_call: TRBV18